The rows below give T cell receptor beta chains drawn from one sample of a study of PD-1 blockade in classical Hodgkin lymphoma. Here immunoSEQ multiplex PCR was the method, and the copy in TCRdb shows in-frame clones only, minus some. The sample includes roughly 49,000 clones, around 90% of them seen just once. Source: peripheral blood mononuclear cells (PBMCs), taken before the fourth cycle of nivolumab. Source of these receptors: a human donor with classical Hodgkin lymphoma. Each CDR3 is given with its conserved first and last residue. A D gene is named only where the DNA matches it firmly. The size field is filled for only some rows; it gives once, few, many or a size class.

d_gene,v_gene,j_gene,abundance,CDR3nt,CDR3aa
.,TRBV9,TRBJ1-2,.,TGTGCCAGCAGCGTAGGACTGGATTCCTATGGCTACACCTTC,CASSVGLDSYGYTF
TRBD1,TRBV25-1,TRBJ2-1,.,TGTGCCAGCAGTGAAGAACCGGGACAGGTCAATGAGCAGTTCTTC,CASSEEPGQVNEQFF
.,TRBV28,TRBJ1-5,.,TGTGCCAGCAGAACGTGGACAGAGGGCAATCAGCCCCAGCATTTT,CASRTWTEGNQPQHF
TRBD2,TRBV6-4,TRBJ2-5,once,TGTGCCAGCAGTGAAAGTCCGGCGGGGGGTGCCCAGTACTTC,CASSESPAGGAQYF
TRBD1,TRBV11-2,TRBJ2-3,.,TGTGCCAGCAGCTTAAGGCCCACGAGACAGGGCTCAGATACGCAGTATTTT,CASSLRPTRQGSDTQYF
.,TRBV6-6,TRBJ2-7,.,TGTGCCAGCAGAATAGGGGGACACTACGAGCAGTACTTC,CASRIGGHYEQYF
TRBD1,TRBV19,TRBJ2-7,.,TGTGCCAGTAGTACAGGACAGGGGGCTTACGAGCAGTACTTC,CASSTGQGAYEQYF
TRBD1,TRBV28,TRBJ1-3,few,TGTGCCAGCAGTTTCCGGGACAGGGGGCGAGGAAACACCATATATTTT,CASSFRDRGRGNTIYF
TRBD1,TRBV5-1,TRBJ2-1,.,TGCGCCAGCAGCTTGGCCTCTGGACAGGGGGCGAATGAGCAGTTCTTC,CASSLASGQGANEQFF
.,TRBV7-3,TRBJ1-2,.,TGTGCCAGCAGCTTAACCGCCCCGTCCCATGGCTACACCTTC,CASSLTAPSHGYTF
TRBD2,TRBV6-5,TRBJ2-5,.,TGTGCCAGCAGTTTCAGCGGGAGCTACCAAGAGACCCAGTACTTC,CASSFSGSYQETQYF
.,TRBV12-5,TRBJ1-1,few,TGTGCTAGTGGTTTATCGGCAGGGAGGAGGCGGACTGAAGCTTTCTTT,CASGLSAGRRRTEAFF
.,TRBV7-3,TRBJ2-5,.,TGTGCCAGCAGCATACAGGGTGGGAAGACCCAGTACTTC,CASSIQGGKTQYF
.,TRBV30,TRBJ2-1,.,TGTGCCTGGAGGGCCTGGCACAATGAGCAGTTCTTC,CAWRAWHNEQFF
TRBD2,TRBV7-9,TRBJ2-1,.,TGTGCCAGCAGCTTTCTGGCGGGAGAGTCTTACAATGAGCAGTTCTTC,CASSFLAGESYNEQFF
.,TRBV19,TRBJ1-2,.,TGTGCCAGTAGTATGATTTCCACGAACTATGGCTACACCTTC,CASSMISTNYGYTF
.,TRBV2,TRBJ2-1,.,TGTGCCAGCAATTGGGAGTCCATGGCCGCTGAGCAGTTCTTC,CASNWESMAAEQFF
TRBD1,TRBV4-2,TRBJ2-7,.,TGTGCCAGCAACCCCACAGGGGAATCCTACGAGCAGTACTTC,CASNPTGESYEQYF
.,TRBV7-3,TRBJ2-3,.,TGTGCCAGCAGCTTAGGCACTACGTCAGGAGATACGCAGTATTTT,CASSLGTTSGDTQYF
.,TRBV9,TRBJ2-1,.,TGTGCCAGCAGCGATACCGACGGATCCTACAATGAGCAGTTCTTC,CASSDTDGSYNEQFF
.,TRBV5-1,TRBJ1-2,once,TGCGCCAGCAGCTTGGGGCAGTCTAACTATGGCTACACCTTC,CASSLGQSNYGYTF
TRBD1,TRBV27,TRBJ2-5,.,TGTGCCAGCGGGACAGGTTTCGAGACCCAGTACTTC,CASGTGFETQYF
.,TRBV27,TRBJ1-4,few,TGTGCCAGCAGCTCCTCGGGCCTGGGAGGGGAAAAACTGTTTTTT,CASSSSGLGGEKLFF
.,TRBV6-5,TRBJ2-7,once,TGTGCCAGCAGCGGGGACTCTTTATACGAGCAGTACTTC,CASSGDSLYEQYF
TRBD1,TRBV10-1,TRBJ2-7,.,TGCGCCAGCAGCCGGGACAGGATCTCCTACGAGCAGTACTTC,CASSRDRISYEQYF
TRBD2,TRBV6-1,TRBJ2-7,.,TGTGCCAGCAGTGATAGGGGACTAAACTACGAGCAGTACTTC,CASSDRGLNYEQYF
.,TRBV5-1,TRBJ2-2,once,TGCGCCAGCAGCATACAGGGGGAGCTGTTTTTT,CASSIQGELFF
TRBD2,TRBV5-4,TRBJ2-7,once,TGTGCCAGCAGCCGGGGGGTGGGGTACTACGAGCAGTACTTC,CASSRGVGYYEQYF
TRBD2,TRBV6-5,TRBJ2-4,.,TGTGCCAGCAGTACCCCGCGGGAGGGCAAAAACATTCAGTACTTC,CASSTPREGKNIQYF
.,TRBV5-1,TRBJ2-5,.,TGCGCCAGCAGCCCCCCTCTGGGTTTTTTGGTGACGTTGCAAGAGACCCAGTACTTC,CASSPPLGFLVTLQETQYF
.,TRBV30,TRBJ2-5,.,TGTGCCCGTGCCACGGGGGAGACCCAGTACTTC,CARATGETQYF
.,TRBV7-9,TRBJ2-7,once,TGTGCCAGCAGCTTACTACGGGGCTACGAGCAGTACTTC,CASSLLRGYEQYF
.,TRBV27,TRBJ2-7,.,TGTGCCAGCAGTTTACAGACAGGAGGATACGAGCAGTACTTC,CASSLQTGGYEQYF
TRBD1,TRBV5-4,TRBJ2-1,.,TGTGCCAGCAGTCTCGGGACAGGGGTCAATGAGCAGTTCTTC,CASSLGTGVNEQFF
.,TRBV6-1,TRBJ1-6,.,TGTGCCAGCAGTGACGGGCGGGATTCACCCCTCCACTTT,CASSDGRDSPLHF
TRBD2,TRBV7-9,TRBJ2-7,.,TGTGCCAGCAGCTCCGGCGGGGGAACCTACGAGCAGTACTTC,CASSSGGGTYEQYF
.,TRBV27,TRBJ2-7,.,TGTGCCAGCAGTCAAGGGGGGACAGCCTCCTACGAGCAGTACTTC,CASSQGGTASYEQYF
.,TRBV5-1,TRBJ2-7,.,TGCGCCAGCAGCTTGGGTGCGGAACACTACTACTACGAGCAGTACTTC,CASSLGAEHYYYEQYF
TRBD2,TRBV28,TRBJ2-7,.,TGTGCCAGCAGTTCCGACTGGGAGCGGGAGGCGAAGTACGAGCAGTACTTC,CASSSDWEREAKYEQYF
.,TRBV25-1,TRBJ2-5,.,TGTGCCAGCAGTGAATACGGGCAGTTTCAAGAGACCCAGTACTTC,CASSEYGQFQETQYF
TRBD1,TRBV5-4,TRBJ1-3,.,TGTGCCAGCAGATCGACAGGGGGCTCTGGAAACACCATATATTTT,CASRSTGGSGNTIYF
.,TRBV11-2,TRBJ1-2,.,TGTGCCAGCACCTCACGACCTTACCATGGCTACACCTTC,CASTSRPYHGYTF
TRBD2,TRBV4-1,TRBJ2-1,.,TGCGCCAGCAGCCAAGTCGGACTAGCGGGCTACAATGAGCAGTTCTTC,CASSQVGLAGYNEQFF
TRBD1,TRBV6-1,TRBJ2-7,.,TGTGCCAGCAGTGAGGGGACAGGGCGCTCCTACGAGCAGTACTTC,CASSEGTGRSYEQYF
.,TRBV5-4,TRBJ2-7,.,TGTGCCAGCAGCCACCAGGCAGGGAACGAGCAGTACTTC,CASSHQAGNEQYF
.,TRBV9,TRBJ2-1,.,TGTGCCAGCAGCGTAGTTGAGGGGGAGCAGTTCTTC,CASSVVEGEQFF
.,TRBV27,TRBJ2-5,.,TGTGCCAGCAGTTTTCAGTCGCGTAGTAGCGGAAACCAGTACCAAGAGACCCAGTACTTC,CASSFQSRSSGNQYQETQYF
.,TRBV10-3,TRBJ1-5,.,TGTGCCATCAGTGTGTCCGACAGGCCAGGAGAGCAGCCCCAGCATTTT,CAISVSDRPGEQPQHF
.,TRBV12-2,TRBJ2-7,.,TGTGCCAGCAGCGGGCGACAGGGAGTCCACGAGCAGTACTTC,CASSGRQGVHEQYF
.,TRBV5-8,TRBJ2-1,.,TGTGCCAGCAGTCGACTCCTGGCGGAATACAATGAGCAGTTCTTC,CASSRLLAEYNEQFF
TRBD2,TRBV28,TRBJ2-1,.,TGTGCCAGCAGTAGCCCTAGCGGGTCCTACAATGAGCAGTTCTTC,CASSSPSGSYNEQFF
.,TRBV7-9,TRBJ2-7,.,TGTGCCAGCAGCTTCACCCACGAGCAGTACTTC,CASSFTHEQYF
TRBD1,TRBV9,TRBJ2-7,.,TGTGCCAGCAGCGCCGGGACAGGTTCCCCTCAGCAGTACTTC,CASSAGTGSPQQYF
TRBD2,TRBV19,TRBJ2-1,few,TGTGCCAGTAGTATTGGGGAGGGCTCGATCGGGTTCCAGTTCTTC,CASSIGEGSIGFQFF
.,TRBV11-2,TRBJ2-6,.,TGTGCCAGCAGCTCCCTGAGCTCTGGGGCCAACGTCCTGACTTTC,CASSSLSSGANVLTF
.,TRBV6-5,TRBJ1-2,.,TGTGCCAGCAGTTACACGGGGTCTGATGGCTACACCTTC,CASSYTGSDGYTF
.,TRBV30,TRBJ1-1,.,TGTGCCTGCTCGATGGGGAGCACTGAAGCTTTCTTT,CACSMGSTEAFF
.,TRBV2,TRBJ1-5,medium-sized,TGTGCCAGCAGTGAAACTGACGCCAGGTCAGCTAGCAATCAGCCCCAGCATTTT,CASSETDARSASNQPQHF
TRBD2,TRBV9,TRBJ2-3,.,TGTGCCAGCAGCGTAAATGTAGCGGGAGGCACAGATACGCAGTATTTT,CASSVNVAGGTDTQYF